The present T cell receptor beta chain was sequenced within a study of T cell responses to AZD1222 COVID-19 vaccine. CDR3 length: 15 amino acids. After removal of 0 bases from V and 4 bases from J, the junction contained 2 bases not matched to a gene. Germline V lookup: CDR1 SQVTM, CDR2 ANQGSEA. The assay was immunoSEQ multiplex PCR, and TCRdb's table has in-frame clones only and misses some. The data hold 180,000 or so clones, with approximately 90% observed a single time. The chain is built from TRBV29-1 and TRBJ2-5; 13 nucleotides agree with TRBD2. Sequencing was performed on peripheral blood, taken 28 days after the second AZD1222 dose. This TCR was recovered from an adult who received the AZD1222 COVID-19 vaccine. The CDR3 DNA reads TGCAGCGTTGAAGAGGGACTAGCGGGGTCAGAGACCCAGTACTTC. Its protein is CSVEEGLAGSETQYF.